This TCR beta chain was recovered during a study of CD8 T cells in seronegative destructive rheumatoid arthritis (dated by TCRdb to between 2020 and 2021). About the full investigation: At the time of sampling, most of the eight CND-RA patients were on biological drugs. Comparison cohorts of seropositive RA, seronegative RA and healthy controls came from an earlier published TCRbeta dataset rather than new sequencing. Peripheral CD8+ TCRbeta repertoires of CCP-negative destructive rheumatoid arthritis (CND-RA) patients were compared with newly diagnosed seropositive RA, seronegative RA and healthy controls. Overall study outcomes, separate from this receptor: The small size of the CND-RA cohort was noted as a limitation of the study. Without diagnostic samples, TCR repertoire differences may partly reflect poor disease control over the years rather than being present at onset. CND-RA patients appeared to carry a distinct set of enriched public clonotypes, which the authors read as support for a separate disease subset. CND-RA repertoires showed more CMV-reactive and fewer influenza A-reactive CD8+ TCRbeta sequences than controls and other RA subtypes. Once age was adjusted for, the CD8+ TCRbeta repertoires of CND-RA patients appeared less diverse and more clonal than the repertoires of other RA subtypes. Across the 90,000 to 150,000 clonotypes tested, no public clonotype enrichment remained significant after Benjamini-Hochberg correction.

A negative result on the clinical CCP2 antibody test was shown by CND-RA patients, and progression of joint destruction was observed despite active therapy. Every CND-RA patient had failed conventional anti-rheumatic therapy and showed typical joint destruction in the wrists and ankles. Sampling of CND-RA patients was performed not at diagnosis but after long disease histories, which spanned decades in several cases. About 55 millilitres of EDTA-anticoagulated peripheral blood were collected from each patient. Density gradient separation with Ficoll-Paque PLUS was used to isolate peripheral blood mononuclear cells. Using AutoMACS magnetic bead positive selection, CD8+ cells were isolated from either fresh or cryopreserved PBMCs, and flow cytometry was used to check purity. Nucleospin Tissue or Tissue XS kits were used to extract genomic DNA, which was then quantified on a Qubit 2.0 fluorometer.

Genomic DNA from CD8+ cells was used for TCRbeta sequencing, which was performed according to the manufacturer's instructions. TCRbeta sequencing used the immunoSEQ assay and was run at a genomics technology centre in Finland. As for how the authors treated the data: The clonotype tables produced by the immunoSEQ preprocessing pipeline were converted into VDJtools format, and any non-productive clonotypes were filtered out. Samples with fewer than 10,000 reads were excluded, the remaining samples were subsampled to 10,000 reads, and most of the eight CND-RA samples were retained. Using the VDJtools CalcDiversityStats function on data subsampled to 10,000 reads, the Shannon-Wiener, Simpson and clonality indices were calculated. Non-singleton TCRbeta clonotypes were hard-matched, with no mismatches allowed, against VDJdb to infer antigen specificity. Clusters with potentially shared antigen targets were formed by grouping CDR3 sequences that differed by one amino acid (Hamming distance 1). After each group was resampled to six samples, one-sided Fisher's exact tests checked public clonotypes for group enrichment, with the whole procedure repeated ten times. The table comes from immuneACCESS by way of TCRdb, which keeps in-frame sequences with V and J called. Part of the clones is missing from these tables; in studies checked, under half for an unresolved V gene and the rest for unknown reasons. V, J and clone size reflect that table, while D and trimming were determined from the DNA. This sample comprises 10,000 to 15,000 clones, 75% to 90% of them detected only once. The ten largest clones represent roughly a quarter of the sample.

Trimming at the junction amounts to 3 bases on V and 3 bases on J, and the germline ends lie 6 bases apart. Both ends counted, the CDR3 spans 12 residues. Here the CDR3 DNA is all that survives: 36 bases in frame from base 1. Looking up the germline V gene (reference sequence) yields CDR1 SEHNR and CDR2 FQNEAQ. As concerns this clone: Its antigen is unknown. This CDR3 is missing its conserved last phenylalanine or tryptophan, likely due to a read error.

Sequences were obtained from CD8+ T cells from blood. The V gene is TRBV7-9 and the J gene is TRBJ2-7, with the D gene uncertain. The origin of this receptor is a woman between 30 and 55 years old with seronegative destructive rheumatoid arthritis. The DNA sequence is given as TGTGCCAGCAGCTTTGAGGTCTACGAGCAGTACATC. Its coded protein is CASSFEVYEQYI.